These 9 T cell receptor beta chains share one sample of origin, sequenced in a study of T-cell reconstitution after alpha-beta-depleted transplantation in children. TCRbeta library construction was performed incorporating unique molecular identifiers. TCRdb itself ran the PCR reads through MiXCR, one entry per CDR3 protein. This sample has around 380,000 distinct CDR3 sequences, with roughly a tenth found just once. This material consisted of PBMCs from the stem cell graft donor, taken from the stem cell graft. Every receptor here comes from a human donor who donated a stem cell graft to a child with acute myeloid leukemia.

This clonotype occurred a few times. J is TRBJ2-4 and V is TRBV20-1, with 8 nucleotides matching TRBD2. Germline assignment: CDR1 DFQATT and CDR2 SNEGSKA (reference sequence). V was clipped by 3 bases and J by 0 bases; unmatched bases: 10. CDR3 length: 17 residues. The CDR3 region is CSASSAGGLLAKNIQYF. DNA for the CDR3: TGCAGTGCTAGCTCGGCGGGGGGTCTCCTAGCCAAAAACATTCAGTACTTC.

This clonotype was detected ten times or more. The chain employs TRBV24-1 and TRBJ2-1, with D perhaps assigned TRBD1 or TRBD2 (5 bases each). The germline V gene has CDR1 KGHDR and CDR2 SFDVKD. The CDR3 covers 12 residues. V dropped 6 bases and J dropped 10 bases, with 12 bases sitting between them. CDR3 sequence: CATSPTGGEQFF. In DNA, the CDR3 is TGTGCCACCAGTCCCACAGGCGGGGAGCAGTTCTTC.

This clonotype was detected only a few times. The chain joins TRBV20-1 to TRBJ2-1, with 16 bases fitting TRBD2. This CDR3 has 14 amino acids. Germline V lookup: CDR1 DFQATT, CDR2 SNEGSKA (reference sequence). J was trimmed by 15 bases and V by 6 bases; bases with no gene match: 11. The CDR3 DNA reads TGCAGTGCCCTTCCCGGGACTAGCGGGGGGGCTAGGTTCTTC. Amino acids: CSALPGTSGGARFF.

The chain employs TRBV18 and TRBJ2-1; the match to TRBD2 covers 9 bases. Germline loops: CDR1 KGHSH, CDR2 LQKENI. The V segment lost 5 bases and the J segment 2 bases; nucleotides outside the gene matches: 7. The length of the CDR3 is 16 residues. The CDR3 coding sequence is TGTGCCAGCTCATTAAAGCGGGAGGCGGCCTACAATGAGCAGTTCTTC. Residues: CASSLKREAAYNEQFF.

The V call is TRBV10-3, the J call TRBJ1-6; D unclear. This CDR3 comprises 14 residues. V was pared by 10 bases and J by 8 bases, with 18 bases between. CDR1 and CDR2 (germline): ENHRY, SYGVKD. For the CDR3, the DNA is TGTGCCACCGTTCAGAGGCCCGAAGATTCACCCCTCCACTTT. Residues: CATVQRPEDSPLHF.

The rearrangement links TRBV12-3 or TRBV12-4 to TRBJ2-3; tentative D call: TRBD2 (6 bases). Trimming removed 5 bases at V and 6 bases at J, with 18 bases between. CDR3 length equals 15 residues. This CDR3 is CASSNPWGRRDTQYF. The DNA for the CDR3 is TGTGCCAGCAGTAATCCCTGGGGGAGGAGGGATACGCAGTATTTT.

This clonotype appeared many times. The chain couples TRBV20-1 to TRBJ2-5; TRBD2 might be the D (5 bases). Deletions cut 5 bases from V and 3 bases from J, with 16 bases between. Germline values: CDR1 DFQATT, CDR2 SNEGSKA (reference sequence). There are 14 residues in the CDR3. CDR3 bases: TGCAGTGCTTTGGACTGGCGGGTGGAAGAGACCCAGTACTTC. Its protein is CSALDWRVEETQYF.

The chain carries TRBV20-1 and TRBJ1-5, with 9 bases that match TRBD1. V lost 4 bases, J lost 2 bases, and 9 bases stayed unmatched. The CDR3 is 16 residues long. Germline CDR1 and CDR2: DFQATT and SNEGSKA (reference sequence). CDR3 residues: CSATGTGIPGNQPQHF. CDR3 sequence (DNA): TGCAGTGCTACCGGGACAGGGATTCCTGGCAATCAGCCCCAGCATTTT.

CDR3 region: CASSYGDRVIGSPLHF. The CDR3 nucleotides read TGTGCCAGCAGTTACGGCGACAGGGTTATCGGTTCACCCCTCCACTTT. The genes are TRBV6-5 and TRBJ1-6; 7 nucleotides match TRBD1. Germline CDR1 is MNHEY and CDR2 is SVGAGI. This CDR3 has 16 residues. With V trimmed by 2 bases and J by 9 bases, 10 bases remained unmatched.